The entry below describes one T cell receptor (beta chain). The target antigen is unknown. At the DNA level, this CDR3 is encoded by other sequences in the same sample as well. The sample belongs to a study of shared clonotypes between healthy human individuals. Overall study findings and caveats: Donor scarcity curtailed the genetic and exposure-history diversity represented herein.

On sorted subsets, replicate PCRs used approximately 190 ng DNA, or 31,000 or so T cell genomes. Authors' methods: Filtering differed for immunoSEQ, which gave only junction sequences without quality scores. Repertoires were generated with immunoSEQ multiplex PCR, while TCRdb's copy carries only in-frame clones and drops some. V, J and clone size derive from that table, while D and trimming were established from the DNA sequence. The sample has about 2.1 million clones; 90% to 95% are singletons. The naive CD8 fraction comprised CD45RO-negative cells positively selected for CCR7 and excluded terminally differentiated effector memory CD45RA+ cells. This receptor was identified in a man between 18 and 35 years old in good health. Some clones in this sample may be carry-over from other donors' samples. Sequencing input: naive CD8+ T cells from PBMCs.

CDR3: CASSPGQGTDTQYF. CDR3 coding DNA: TGTGCCAGCTCACCCGGACAAGGCACAGATACGCAGTATTTT. The chain joins TRBV18 to TRBJ2-3; possibly TRBD1 for D (5 bases). The CDR3 spans 14 residues. CDR1 is KGHSH and CDR2 is LQKENI in the germline V gene. V was clipped by 3 bases and J by 1 base, with 8 bases between them.